The TCR beta chain described here comes from a study of blood T cell repertoires in COVID-19. Turning to the study itself: The United States, Italy and Spain supplied acute and convalescent COVID-19 samples. PBMCs, B-cell-depleted T cells, or T cells were the source of the cDNA or gDNA that made up the material.

Germline V gene sequence: CDR1 MNHEY, CDR2 SMNVEV (reference sequence). This CDR3 is built from 15 residues. After removal of 6 bases from V and 2 bases from J, the junction contained 8 bases not matched to a gene. Under the authors' procedure: From reference gene primer amplification, estimates of nucleated cell counts were derived. TCRdb keeps only in-frame clones here, not all; method: immunoSEQ multiplex PCR. V and J calls and clone size come straight from that table; D and trimming were deduced from the DNA. The sample yields around 140,000 clones, 84% seen once. The sequencing input was peripheral blood. The sequence derives from a man aged 55 to 70 with acute or convalescent COVID-19. This chain uses TRBV27 with TRBJ2-7; TRBD2 matches at 9 bases. The CDR3, as DNA: TGTGCCAGCAGCCGTCCGGGACTAGCAGCCTACGAGCAGTACTTC. The encoded protein is CASSRPGLAAYEQYF.